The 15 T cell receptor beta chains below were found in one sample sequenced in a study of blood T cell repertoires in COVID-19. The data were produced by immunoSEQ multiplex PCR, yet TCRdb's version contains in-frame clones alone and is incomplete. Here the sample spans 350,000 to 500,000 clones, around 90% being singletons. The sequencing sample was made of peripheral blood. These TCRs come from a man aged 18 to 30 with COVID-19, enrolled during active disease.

The CDR3 DNA reads TGTGCCTGGAAACCTACCCTGGGCTACTATGGCTACACCTTC. The encoded protein is CAWKPTLGYYGYTF. The chain employs TRBV30 and TRBJ1-2; D remains unclear. CDR3 length equals 14 residues. V shed 4 bases and J shed 3 bases, with 15 bases lying between them. Germline CDR1 GTSNPN, CDR2 SVGIG (reference sequence).

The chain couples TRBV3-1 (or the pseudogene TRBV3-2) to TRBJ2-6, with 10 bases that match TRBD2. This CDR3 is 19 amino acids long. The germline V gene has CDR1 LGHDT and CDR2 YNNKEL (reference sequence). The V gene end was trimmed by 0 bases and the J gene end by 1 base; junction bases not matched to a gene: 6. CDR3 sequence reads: CASSQDILLAGSGANVLTF. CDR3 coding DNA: TGTGCCAGCAGCCAAGATATATTACTAGCGGGGTCTGGGGCCAACGTCCTGACTTTC.

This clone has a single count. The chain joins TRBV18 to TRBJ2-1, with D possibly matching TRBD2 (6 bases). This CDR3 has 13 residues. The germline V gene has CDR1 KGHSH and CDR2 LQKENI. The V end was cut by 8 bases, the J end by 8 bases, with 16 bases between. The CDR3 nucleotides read TGTGCCAGCGGGAGGACTGGCAGCGATGAGCAGTTCTTC. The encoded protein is CASGRTGSDEQFF.

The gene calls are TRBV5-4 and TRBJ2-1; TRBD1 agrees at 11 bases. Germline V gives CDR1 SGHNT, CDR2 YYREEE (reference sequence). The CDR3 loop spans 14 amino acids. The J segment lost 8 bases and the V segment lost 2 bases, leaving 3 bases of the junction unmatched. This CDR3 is CASSFGTGGDEQFF. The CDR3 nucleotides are TGTGCCAGCAGCTTCGGGACAGGGGGTGATGAGCAGTTCTTC.

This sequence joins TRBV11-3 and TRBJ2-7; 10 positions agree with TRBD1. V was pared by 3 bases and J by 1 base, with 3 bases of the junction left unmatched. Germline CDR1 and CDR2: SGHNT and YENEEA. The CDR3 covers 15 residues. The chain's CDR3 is CASSFGTGASYEQYF. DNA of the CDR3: TGTGCCAGCAGCTTTGGGACAGGGGCGTCCTACGAGCAGTACTTC.

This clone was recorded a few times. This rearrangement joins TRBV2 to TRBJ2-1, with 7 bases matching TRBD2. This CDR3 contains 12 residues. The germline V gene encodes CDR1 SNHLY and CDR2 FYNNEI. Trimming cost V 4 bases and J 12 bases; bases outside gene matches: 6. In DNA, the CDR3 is TGTGCCAGCAGTGGAGAGCGGGGCCGGCAGTTCTTC. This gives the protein CASSGERGRQFF.

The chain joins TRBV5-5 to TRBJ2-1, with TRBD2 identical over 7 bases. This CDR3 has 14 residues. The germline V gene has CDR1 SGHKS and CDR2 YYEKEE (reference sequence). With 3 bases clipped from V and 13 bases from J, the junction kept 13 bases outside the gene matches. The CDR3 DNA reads TGTGCCAGCAGCTCCGGACTGTCGCGGGGGAGTCAGTTCTTC. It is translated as CASSSGLSRGSQFF.

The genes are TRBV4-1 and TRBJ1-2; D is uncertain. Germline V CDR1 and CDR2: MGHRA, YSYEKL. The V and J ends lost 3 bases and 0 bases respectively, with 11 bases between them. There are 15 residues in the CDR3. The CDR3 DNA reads TGCGCCAGCAGCCACTTACAGATCCCTAACTATGGCTACACCTTC. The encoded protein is CASSHLQIPNYGYTF.

CDR3 nucleotide sequence: TGTGCCAGCAGCTTAGTAGTGTACGAGCAGTACTTC. Translated: CASSLVVYEQYF. The chain is built from TRBV7-2 and TRBJ2-7; D is unclear. The germline V and J ends were trimmed by 1 base and 4 bases, with 5 bases remaining between them. The CDR3 covers 12 residues. Per germline, CDR1 SGHTA and CDR2 FQGNSA.

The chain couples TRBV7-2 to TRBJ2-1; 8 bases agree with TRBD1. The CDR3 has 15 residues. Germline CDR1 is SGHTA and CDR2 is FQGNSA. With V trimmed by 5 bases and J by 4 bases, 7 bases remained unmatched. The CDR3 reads CASSQMGQVYNEQFF. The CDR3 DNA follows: TGTGCCAGCAGCCAAATGGGACAGGTATACAATGAGCAGTTCTTC.

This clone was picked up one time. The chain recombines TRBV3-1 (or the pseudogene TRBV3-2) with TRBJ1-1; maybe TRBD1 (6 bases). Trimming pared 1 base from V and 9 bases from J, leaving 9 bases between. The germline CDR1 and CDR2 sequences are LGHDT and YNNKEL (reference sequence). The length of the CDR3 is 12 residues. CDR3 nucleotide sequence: TGTGCCAGCAGCCAAGCGGACAGCAAAGCTTTCTTT. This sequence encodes CASSQADSKAFF.

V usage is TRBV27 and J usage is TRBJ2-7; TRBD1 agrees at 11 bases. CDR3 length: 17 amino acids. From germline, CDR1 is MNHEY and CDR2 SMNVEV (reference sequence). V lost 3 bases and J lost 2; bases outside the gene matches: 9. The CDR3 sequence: CASSFHIPGQGAYEQYF. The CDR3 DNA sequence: TGTGCCAGCAGTTTTCACATCCCGGGACAGGGGGCCTACGAGCAGTACTTC.

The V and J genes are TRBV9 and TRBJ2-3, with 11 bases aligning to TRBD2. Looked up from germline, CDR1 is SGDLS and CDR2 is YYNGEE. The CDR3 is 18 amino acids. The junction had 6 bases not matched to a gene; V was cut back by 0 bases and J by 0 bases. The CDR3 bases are TGTGCCAGCAGCGTAGCCTCCGGGACTAGCGGAAGCACAGATACGCAGTATTTT. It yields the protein CASSVASGTSGSTDTQYF.

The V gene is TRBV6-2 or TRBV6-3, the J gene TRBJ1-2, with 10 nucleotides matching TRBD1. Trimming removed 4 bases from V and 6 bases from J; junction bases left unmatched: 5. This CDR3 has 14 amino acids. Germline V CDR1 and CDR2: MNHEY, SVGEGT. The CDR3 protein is CASSSAGTGDGYTF. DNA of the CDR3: TGTGCCAGCAGTTCCGCCGGGACAGGGGATGGCTACACCTTC.

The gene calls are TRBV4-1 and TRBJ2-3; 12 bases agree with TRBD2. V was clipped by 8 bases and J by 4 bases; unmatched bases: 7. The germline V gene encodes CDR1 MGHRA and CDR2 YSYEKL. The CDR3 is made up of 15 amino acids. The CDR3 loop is CASGRLAGVADTQYF. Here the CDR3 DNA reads TGCGCCAGCGGGAGACTAGCGGGAGTAGCAGATACGCAGTATTTT.